One and the same sample provided the 13 T cell receptor beta chains below, sequenced in a study of cytomegalovirus exposure and HLA in healthy donors. PCR employed 60 Vbeta and 13 Jbeta primers. TCRdb's copy holds only in-frame clones and misses some; the assay was immunoSEQ multiplex PCR. The table includes 110,000 to 150,000 clones, about 70% detected once. What was sequenced was PBMCs. The receptors were gathered from a man aged 55 to 70 in good health and CMV-seronegative.

This chain joins TRBV6-5 and TRBJ2-5, with D tentatively TRBD1 (5 bases). CDR3 size: 12 residues. With 10 bases removed from V and 3 bases from J, the gap between germline ends came to 12 bases. Germline CDR1 MNHEY, CDR2 SVGAGI. As DNA, the CDR3 is TGTGCCACCTTAGACAGAAAAGAGACCCAGTACTTC. Encoded protein: CATLDRKETQYF.

V is TRBV14 and J is TRBJ2-2; D is uncertain. Germline V gives CDR1 SGHDN, CDR2 FVKESK. V dropped 4 bases and J dropped 5 bases, with 11 bases sitting between them. The CDR3 runs 14 residues. CDR3 DNA: TGTGCCAGCAGCCCCAAGTTCAGTACCGGGGAGCTGTTTTTT. As protein: CASSPKFSTGELFF. The whole variable domain, remainder taken from reference TRBV14 and TRBJ2-2, is EAGVTQFPSHSVIEKGQTVTLRCDPISGHDNLYWYRRVMGKEIKFLLHFVKESKQDESGMPNNRFLAERTGGTYSTLKVQPAELEDSGVYFCASSPKFSTGELFFGEGSRLTVL.

The rearrangement joins TRBV5-1 to TRBJ2-7; 7 bases are a match to TRBD2. CDR1 and CDR2 (germline): SGHRS, YFSETQ. The CDR3 consists of 15 residues. With 0 bases clipped from V and 0 bases from J, the junction kept 3 bases outside the gene matches. The CDR3 DNA reads as TGCGCCAGCAGCTTGGGCGGGACTACCTCCTACGAGCAGTACTTC. This encodes CASSLGGTTSYEQYF. Full variable domain (missing parts from reference TRBV5-1 and TRBJ2-7): KAGVTQTPRYLIKTRGQQVTLSCSPISGHRSVSWYQQTPGQGLQFLFEYFSETQRNKGNFPGRFSGRQFSNSRSEMNVSTLELGDSALYLCASSLGGTTSYEQYFGPGTRLTVT.

The rearrangement joins TRBV2 to TRBJ1-5; D gene unclear. CDR3 size: 13 residues. Germline assignment: CDR1 SNHLY and CDR2 FYNNEI. Trimming shortened V by 7 bases and J by 7 bases, and 14 bases separated the two germline ends. The CDR3 is CASKVAPEQPQHF. The CDR3 bases are TGTGCCAGCAAAGTGGCCCCGGAGCAGCCCCAGCATTTT.

This sequence joins TRBV28 and TRBJ1-6; D perhaps matches TRBD1 (5 bases). Germline CDR1 reads MDHEN; CDR2 reads SYDVKM. V was shortened by 6 bases and J by 13 bases, with 10 bases between the two germline ends. The CDR3 totals 11 residues. CDR3 nucleotide sequence: TGTGCCAGCAGGGGGGGGACGCCCCTCCACTTT. This sequence encodes CASRGGTPLHF. The full variable domain, completed using reference TRBV28 and TRBJ1-6, is DVKVTQSSRYLVKRTGEKVFLECVQDMDHENMFWYRQDPGLGLRLIYFSYDVKMKEKGDIPEGYSVSREKKERFSLILESASTNQTSMYLCASRGGTPLHFGNGTRLTVT.

V gene TRBV5-4 combines with J gene TRBJ2-3; D possibly corresponds to TRBD1 (7 bases). The V gene's germline CDR1 is SGHNT and CDR2 YYREEE (reference sequence). V shed 3 bases and J shed 5 bases, with 13 bases lying between them. CDR3 length: 14 residues. This chain's CDR3 is CASSYAQGGDTQYF. CDR3 DNA sequence: TGTGCCAGCAGCTATGCTCAGGGGGGAGATACGCAGTATTTT.

J is TRBJ1-2 and V is TRBV30; no definite D call. CDR1 is GTSNPN and CDR2 is SVGIG in the germline V gene (reference sequence). V lost 4 bases, J lost 6 bases, and 3 bases lay in between. There are 9 residues in the CDR3. CDR3 in amino acids: CAWIDGYTF. CDR3 sequence (DNA): TGTGCCTGGATCGATGGCTACACCTTC.

CDR3 in amino acids: CASSLGGSYGYTF. Here the CDR3 DNA reads TGTGCCAGCAGCTTAGGGGGCTCCTATGGCTACACCTTC. V and J are TRBV7-9 and TRBJ1-2; maybe TRBD1 (5 bases). The CDR3 loop spans 13 amino acids. Germline V CDR1 and CDR2: SEHNR, FQNEAQ (reference sequence). The ends were cut back, 1 base at V and 4 bases at J, with 7 bases in the middle.

This chain connects TRBV6-5 to TRBJ1-1, with 7 bases that match TRBD1. The germline V gene has CDR1 MNHEY and CDR2 SVGAGI. CDR3 size: 15 residues. With 4 bases clipped from V and 5 bases from J, the junction kept 10 bases outside the gene matches. The CDR3 DNA reads as TGTGCCAGCAGTTCCCGACAGGGCGAGGGGACTGAAGCTTTCTTT. Translating gives CASSSRQGEGTEAFF.

This clone was observed a single time. The rearrangement joins TRBV18 to TRBJ2-2, with 12 nucleotides matching TRBD2. J was trimmed by 7 bases and V by 8 bases; bases with no gene match: 8. Germline V gene lookup returns CDR1 KGHSH and CDR2 LQKENI. The CDR3 has 15 amino acids. The CDR3 protein is CASLWTSGTGGELFF. In DNA form, the CDR3 reads TGTGCCAGCCTATGGACTAGCGGGACTGGCGGGGAGCTGTTTTTT.

This clone has just one count. V and J are TRBV27 and TRBJ2-3; tentative D call: TRBD2 (5 bases). This CDR3 comprises 15 residues. Germline V CDR1 and CDR2: MNHEY, SMNVEV (reference sequence). V was pared by 1 base and J by 2 bases, with 10 bases between. The CDR3 sequence is CASSLYGLTTDTQYF. Written as DNA, the CDR3 is TGTGCCAGCAGTTTATATGGACTTACCACAGATACGCAGTATTTT.

In nucleotides, the CDR3 is TGTGCCAGTAGTATAGGCCTAGCAGATACGCAGTATTTT. Its protein is CASSIGLADTQYF. The chain recombines TRBV19 with TRBJ2-3; D unresolved. CDR1 and CDR2 (germline): LNHDA, SQIVND (reference sequence). The germline V and J ends were trimmed by 1 base and 4 bases, with 6 bases remaining between them. This CDR3 is built from 13 residues.

The chain carries TRBV19 and TRBJ1-1; D possibly corresponds to TRBD1 (5 bases). The CDR3 loop spans 14 amino acids. The germline V gene has CDR1 LNHDA and CDR2 SQIVND (reference sequence). The ends were cut back, 5 bases at V and 1 base at J, with 11 bases in the middle. This CDR3 is CASSLTGPNTEAFF. CDR3 DNA sequence: TGTGCCAGTAGTCTAACAGGCCCGAACACTGAAGCTTTCTTT.